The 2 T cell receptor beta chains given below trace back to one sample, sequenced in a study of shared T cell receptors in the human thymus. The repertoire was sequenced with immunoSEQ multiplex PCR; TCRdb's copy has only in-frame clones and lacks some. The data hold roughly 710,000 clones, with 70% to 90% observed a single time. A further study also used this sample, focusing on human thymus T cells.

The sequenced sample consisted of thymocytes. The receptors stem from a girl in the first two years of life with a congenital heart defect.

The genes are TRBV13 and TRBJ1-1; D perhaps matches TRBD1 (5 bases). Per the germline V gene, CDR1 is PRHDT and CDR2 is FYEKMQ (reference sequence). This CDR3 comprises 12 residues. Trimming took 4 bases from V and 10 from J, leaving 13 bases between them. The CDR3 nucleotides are TGTGCCAGCAGCTCCAGGGTAAACGGAGCTTTCTTT. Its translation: CASSSRVNGAFF.

The CDR3 coding sequence is TGTGCCAGCAGCCCCCAACCTGGCGAGACTAGCGGGGTAGAAGAGACCCAGTACTTC. Translation: CASSPQPGETSGVEETQYF. V usage is TRBV7-9 and J usage is TRBJ2-5; 11 bases fit TRBD2. From germline, CDR1 is SEHNR and CDR2 FQNEAQ (reference sequence). V lost 5 bases to trimming and J lost 3 bases; unmatched junction nucleotides: 17. The CDR3 contains 19 residues.